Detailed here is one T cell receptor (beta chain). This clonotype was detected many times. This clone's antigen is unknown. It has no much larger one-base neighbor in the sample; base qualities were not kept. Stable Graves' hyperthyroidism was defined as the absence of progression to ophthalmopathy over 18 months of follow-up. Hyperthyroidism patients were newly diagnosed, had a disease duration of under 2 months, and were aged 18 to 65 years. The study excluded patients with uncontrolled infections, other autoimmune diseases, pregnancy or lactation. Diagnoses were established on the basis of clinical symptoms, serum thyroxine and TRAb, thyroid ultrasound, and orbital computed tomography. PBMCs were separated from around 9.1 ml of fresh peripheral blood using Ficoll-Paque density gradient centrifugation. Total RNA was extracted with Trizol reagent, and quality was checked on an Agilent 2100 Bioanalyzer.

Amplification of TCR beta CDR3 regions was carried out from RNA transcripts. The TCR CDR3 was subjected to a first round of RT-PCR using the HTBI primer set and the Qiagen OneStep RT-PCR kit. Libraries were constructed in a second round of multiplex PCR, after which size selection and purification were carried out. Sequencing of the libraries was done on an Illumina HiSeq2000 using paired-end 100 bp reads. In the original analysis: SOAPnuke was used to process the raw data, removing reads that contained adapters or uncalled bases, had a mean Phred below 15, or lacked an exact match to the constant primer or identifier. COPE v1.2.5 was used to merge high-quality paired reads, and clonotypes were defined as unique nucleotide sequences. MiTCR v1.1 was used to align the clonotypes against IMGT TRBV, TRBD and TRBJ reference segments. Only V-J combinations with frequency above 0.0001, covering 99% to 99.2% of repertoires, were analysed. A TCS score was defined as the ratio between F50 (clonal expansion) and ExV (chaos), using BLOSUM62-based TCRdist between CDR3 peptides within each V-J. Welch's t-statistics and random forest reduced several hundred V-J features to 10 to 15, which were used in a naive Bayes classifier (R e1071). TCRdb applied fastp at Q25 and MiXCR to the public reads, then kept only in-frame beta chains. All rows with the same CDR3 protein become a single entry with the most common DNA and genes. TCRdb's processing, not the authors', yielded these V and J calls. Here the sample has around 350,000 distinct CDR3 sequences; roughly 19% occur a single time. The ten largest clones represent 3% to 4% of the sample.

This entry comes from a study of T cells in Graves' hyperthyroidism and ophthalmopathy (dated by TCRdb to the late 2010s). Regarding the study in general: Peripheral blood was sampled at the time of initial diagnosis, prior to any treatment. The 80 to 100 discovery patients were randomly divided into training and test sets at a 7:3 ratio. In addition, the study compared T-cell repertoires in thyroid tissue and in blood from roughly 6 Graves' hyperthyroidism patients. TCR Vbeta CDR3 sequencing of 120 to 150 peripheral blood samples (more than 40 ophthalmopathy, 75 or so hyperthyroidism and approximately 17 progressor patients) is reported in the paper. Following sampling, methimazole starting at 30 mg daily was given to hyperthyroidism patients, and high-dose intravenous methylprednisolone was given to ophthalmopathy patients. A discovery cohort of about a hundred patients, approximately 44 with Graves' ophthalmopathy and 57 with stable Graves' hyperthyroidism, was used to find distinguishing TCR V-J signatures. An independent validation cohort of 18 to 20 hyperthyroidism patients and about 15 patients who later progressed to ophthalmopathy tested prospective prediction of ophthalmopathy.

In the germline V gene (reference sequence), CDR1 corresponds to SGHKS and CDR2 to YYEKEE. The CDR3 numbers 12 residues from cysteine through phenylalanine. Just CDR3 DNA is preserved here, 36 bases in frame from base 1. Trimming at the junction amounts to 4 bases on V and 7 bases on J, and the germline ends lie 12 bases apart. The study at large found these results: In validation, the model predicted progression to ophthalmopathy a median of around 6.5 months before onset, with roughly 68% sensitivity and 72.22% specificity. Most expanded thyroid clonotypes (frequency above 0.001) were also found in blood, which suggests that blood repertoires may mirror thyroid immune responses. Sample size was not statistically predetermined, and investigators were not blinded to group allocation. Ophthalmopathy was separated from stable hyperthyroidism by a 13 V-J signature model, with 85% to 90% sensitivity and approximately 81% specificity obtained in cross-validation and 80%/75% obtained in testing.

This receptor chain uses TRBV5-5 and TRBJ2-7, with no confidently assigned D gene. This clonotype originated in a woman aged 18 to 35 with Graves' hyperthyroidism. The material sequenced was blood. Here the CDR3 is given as CASSPPLDEQYF. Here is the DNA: TGTGCCAGCAGCCCCCCCCTGGATGAGCAGTACTTC.